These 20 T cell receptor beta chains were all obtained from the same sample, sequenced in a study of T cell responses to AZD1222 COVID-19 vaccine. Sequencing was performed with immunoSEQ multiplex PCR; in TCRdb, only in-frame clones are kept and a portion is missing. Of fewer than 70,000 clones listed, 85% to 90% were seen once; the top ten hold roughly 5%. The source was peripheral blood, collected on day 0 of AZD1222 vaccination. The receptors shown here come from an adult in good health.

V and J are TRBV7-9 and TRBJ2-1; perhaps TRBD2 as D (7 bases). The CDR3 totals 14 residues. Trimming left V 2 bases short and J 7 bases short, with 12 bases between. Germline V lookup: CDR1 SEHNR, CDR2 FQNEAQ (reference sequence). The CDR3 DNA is TGTGCCAGCAGCTTATTGGGGGGGGCGAATGAGCAGTTCTTC. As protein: CASSLLGGANEQFF.

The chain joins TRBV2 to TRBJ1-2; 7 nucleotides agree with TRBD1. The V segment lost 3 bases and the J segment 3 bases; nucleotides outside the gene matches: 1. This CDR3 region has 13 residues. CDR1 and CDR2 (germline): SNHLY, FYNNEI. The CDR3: CASSEGTDYGYTF. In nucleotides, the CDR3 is TGTGCCAGCAGTGAGGGGACAGACTATGGCTACACCTTC.

CDR3 sequence: CASSPGRGQPQHF. In nucleotides, the CDR3 is TGTGCCAGCAGCCCCGGTAGGGGTCAGCCCCAGCATTTT. V gene TRBV11-2 combines with J gene TRBJ1-5, with D possibly TRBD1 on 5 matching bases. The V and J ends lost 5 bases and 6 bases respectively, with 11 bases between them. Germline CDR1 is SGHAT and CDR2 is FQNNGV. The CDR3 loop spans 13 amino acids.

CDR3 loop: CASTPVGAQDRNEKLFF. The CDR3 DNA sequence: TGTGCCAGTACCCCGGTTGGGGCCCAGGACCGAAATGAAAAACTGTTTTTT. This chain links TRBV19 with TRBJ1-4, with D tentatively TRBD1 (5 bases). Per the germline V gene, CDR1 is LNHDA and CDR2 is SQIVND (reference sequence). CDR3 length equals 17 residues. With 7 bases removed from V and 5 bases from J, the gap between germline ends came to 23 bases.

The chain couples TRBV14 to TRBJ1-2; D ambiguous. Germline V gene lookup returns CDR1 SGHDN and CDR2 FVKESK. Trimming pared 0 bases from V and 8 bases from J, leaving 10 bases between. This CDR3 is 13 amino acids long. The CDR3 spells CASSQDNSYGYTF. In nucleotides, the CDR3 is TGTGCCAGCAGCCAAGATAACAGCTACGGCTACACCTTC.

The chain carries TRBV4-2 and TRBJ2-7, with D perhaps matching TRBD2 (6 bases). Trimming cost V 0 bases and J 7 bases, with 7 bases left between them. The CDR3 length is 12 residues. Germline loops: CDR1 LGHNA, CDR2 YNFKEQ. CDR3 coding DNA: TGTGCCAGCAGCCAAGAAGGGAGGGAGCAGTACTTC. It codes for CASSQEGREQYF.

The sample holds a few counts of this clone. The DNA for the CDR3 is TGTGCCAGCAGCGTCGGAGATACATATGAAAAACTGTTTTTT. Protein sequence: CASSVGDTYEKLFF. The rearrangement joins TRBV5-8 to TRBJ1-4; the D is unclear. Trimming took off 4 bases at V and 6 bases at J, with 13 bases between the two ends. This CDR3 is 14 amino acids long. Germline V gives CDR1 SGHTS, CDR2 YDEGEE.

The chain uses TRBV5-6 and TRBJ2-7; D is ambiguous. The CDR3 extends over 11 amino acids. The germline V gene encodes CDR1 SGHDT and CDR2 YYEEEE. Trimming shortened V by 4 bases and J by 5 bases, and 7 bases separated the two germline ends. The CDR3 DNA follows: TGTGCCAGCAGCACCCGACACGAGCAGTACTTC. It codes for CASSTRHEQYF.

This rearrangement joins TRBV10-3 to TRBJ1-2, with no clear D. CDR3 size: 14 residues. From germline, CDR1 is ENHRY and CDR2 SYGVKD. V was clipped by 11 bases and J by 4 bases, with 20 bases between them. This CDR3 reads CAASTDLRGYGYTF. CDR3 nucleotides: TGTGCCGCGAGTACCGATTTGAGAGGCTATGGCTACACCTTC.

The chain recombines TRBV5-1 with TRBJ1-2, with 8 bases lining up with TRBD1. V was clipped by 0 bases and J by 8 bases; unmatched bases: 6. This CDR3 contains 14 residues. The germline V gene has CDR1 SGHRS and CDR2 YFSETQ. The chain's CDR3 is CASSLDRGGEGYTF. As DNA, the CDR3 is TGCGCCAGCAGCTTGGACAGGGGGGGAGAAGGCTACACCTTC.

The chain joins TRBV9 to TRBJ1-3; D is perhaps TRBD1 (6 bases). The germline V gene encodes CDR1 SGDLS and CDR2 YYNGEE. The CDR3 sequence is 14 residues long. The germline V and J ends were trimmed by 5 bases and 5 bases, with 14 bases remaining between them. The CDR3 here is CASSSGQTRNTIYF. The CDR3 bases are TGTGCCAGCAGTTCCGGACAGACAAGAAACACCATATATTTT.

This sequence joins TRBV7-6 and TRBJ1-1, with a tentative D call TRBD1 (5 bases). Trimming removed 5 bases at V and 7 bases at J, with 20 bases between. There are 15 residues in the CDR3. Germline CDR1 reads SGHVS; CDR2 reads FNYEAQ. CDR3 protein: CASSNPGVFGLEAFF. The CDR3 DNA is TGTGCCAGCAGCAACCCGGGGGTGTTTGGGCTTGAAGCTTTCTTT.

In nucleotides, the CDR3 is TGTGCCAGCAGCTTGGCCACAGGGCCGAACTATGGCTACACCTTC. This translates into CASSLATGPNYGYTF. V and J are TRBV5-5 and TRBJ1-2, with D perhaps TRBD1 (6 bases). V lost 0 bases, J lost 2 bases, and 11 bases lay in between. Germline V gives CDR1 SGHKS, CDR2 YYEKEE (reference sequence). This CDR3 spans 15 amino acids. The complete variable domain, with remaining parts taken from reference TRBV5-5 and TRBJ1-2, reads DAGVTQSPTHLIKTRGQQVTLRCSPISGHKSVSWYQQVLGQGPQFIFQYYEKEERGRGNFPDRFSARQFPNYSSELNVNALLLGDSALYLCASSLATGPNYGYTFGSGTRLTVV.

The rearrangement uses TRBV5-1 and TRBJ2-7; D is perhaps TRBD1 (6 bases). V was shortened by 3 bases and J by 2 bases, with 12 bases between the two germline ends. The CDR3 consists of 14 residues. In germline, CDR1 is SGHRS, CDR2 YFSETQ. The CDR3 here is CASSSIRGTYEQYF. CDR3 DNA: TGCGCCAGCAGCTCGATCAGGGGAACCTACGAGCAGTACTTC.

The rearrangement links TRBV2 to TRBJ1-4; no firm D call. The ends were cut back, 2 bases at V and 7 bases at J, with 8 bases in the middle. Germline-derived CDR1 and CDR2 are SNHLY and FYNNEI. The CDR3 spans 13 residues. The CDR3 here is CASSEIWGEKLFF. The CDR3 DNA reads TGTGCCAGCAGTGAAATCTGGGGTGAAAAACTGTTTTTT.

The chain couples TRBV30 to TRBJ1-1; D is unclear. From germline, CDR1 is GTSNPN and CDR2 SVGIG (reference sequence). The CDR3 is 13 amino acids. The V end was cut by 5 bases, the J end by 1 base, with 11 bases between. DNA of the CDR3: TGTGCCTGGGCTGTTGTAGGGAACACTGAAGCTTTCTTT. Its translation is CAWAVVGNTEAFF.

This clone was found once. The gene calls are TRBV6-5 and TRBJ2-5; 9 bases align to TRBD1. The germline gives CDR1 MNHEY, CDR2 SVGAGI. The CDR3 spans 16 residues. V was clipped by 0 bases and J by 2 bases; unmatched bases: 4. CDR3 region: CASSYSETGGQETQYF. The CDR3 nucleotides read TGTGCCAGCAGTTACTCGGAGACAGGGGGGCAAGAGACCCAGTACTTC.

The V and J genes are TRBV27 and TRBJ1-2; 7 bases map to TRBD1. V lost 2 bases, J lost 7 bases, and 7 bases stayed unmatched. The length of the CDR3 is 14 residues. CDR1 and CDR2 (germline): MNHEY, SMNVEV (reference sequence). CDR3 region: CASSLKGQVGGYTF. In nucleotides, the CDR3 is TGTGCCAGCAGTTTAAAAGGACAGGTCGGTGGCTACACCTTC.

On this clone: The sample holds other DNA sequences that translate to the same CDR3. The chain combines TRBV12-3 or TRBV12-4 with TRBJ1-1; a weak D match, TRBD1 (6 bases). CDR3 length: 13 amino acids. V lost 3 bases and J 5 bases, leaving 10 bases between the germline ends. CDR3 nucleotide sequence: TGTGCCAGCAGTTTGAGAGGGGGTACTGAAGCTTTCTTT. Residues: CASSLRGGTEAFF.

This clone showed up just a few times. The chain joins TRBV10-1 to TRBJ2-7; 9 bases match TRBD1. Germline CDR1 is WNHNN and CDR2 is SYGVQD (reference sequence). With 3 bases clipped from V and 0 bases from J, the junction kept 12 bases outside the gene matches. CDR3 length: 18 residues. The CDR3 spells CASSDPTLGTGSSYEQYF. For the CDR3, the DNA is TGCGCCAGCAGTGACCCAACCCTAGGGACAGGGAGCTCCTACGAGCAGTACTTC.